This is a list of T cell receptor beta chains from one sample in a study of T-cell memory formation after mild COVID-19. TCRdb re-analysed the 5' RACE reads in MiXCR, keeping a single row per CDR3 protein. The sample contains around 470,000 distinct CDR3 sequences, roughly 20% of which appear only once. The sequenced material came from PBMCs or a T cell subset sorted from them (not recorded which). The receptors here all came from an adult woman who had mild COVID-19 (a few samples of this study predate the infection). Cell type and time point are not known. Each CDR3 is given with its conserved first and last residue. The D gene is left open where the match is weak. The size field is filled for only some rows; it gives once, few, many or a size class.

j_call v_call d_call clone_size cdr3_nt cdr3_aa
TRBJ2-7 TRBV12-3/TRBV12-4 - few TGTGCCAGCAGTCCCGGACTAATCTACGAGCAGTACTTC CASSPGLIYEQYF
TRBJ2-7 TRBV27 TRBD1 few TGTGCCAGCAGTTTATTAGGGACAGCCTACGAGCAGTACTTC CASSLLGTAYEQYF
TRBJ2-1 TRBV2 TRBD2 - TGTGCCAGCAACCTCGGGGGGTTGGATGAGCAGTTCTTC CASNLGGLDEQFF
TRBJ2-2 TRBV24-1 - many TGTGCCACCAGTGATTGGACAGCGAACACCGGGGAGCTGTTTTTT CATSDWTANTGELFF
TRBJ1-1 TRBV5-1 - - TGCGCCAGCAGCTTGTGGGGGGAGAACACTGAAGCTTTCTTT CASSLWGENTEAFF
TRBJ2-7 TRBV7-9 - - TGTGCCAGCAGCTTAACTGACTCCCTATATCCTTACGAGCAGTACTTC CASSLTDSLYPYEQYF
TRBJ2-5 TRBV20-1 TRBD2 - TGCAGTGCTAGACTGACCGGGACTAGCAAGGGGACCCAGTACTTC CSARLTGTSKGTQYF
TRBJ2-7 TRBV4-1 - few TGCGCCAGCAGCCAAGTCCTGTTCCGGGAAGCCTACGAGCAGTACTTC CASSQVLFREAYEQYF
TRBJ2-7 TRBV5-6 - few TGTGCCAGCAGCCTCAGAAATTACGAGCAGTACTTC CASSLRNYEQYF
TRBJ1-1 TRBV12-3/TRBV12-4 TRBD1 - TGTGCCAGCAGCCCGCTGGGGGACAGCGAAGCTTTCTTT CASSPLGDSEAFF
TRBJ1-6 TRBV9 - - TGTGCCAGCAGCGCCAGCTATAATTCACCCCTCCACTTT CASSASYNSPLHF
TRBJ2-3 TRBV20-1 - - TGCAGTGCTAGTCAGAGCGGTCGCACAGATACGCAGTATTTT CSASQSGRTDTQYF
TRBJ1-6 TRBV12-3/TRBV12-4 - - TGTGCCAGCAGTTTACGCACCGATGGGCCAGGTTCACCCCTCCACTTT CASSLRTDGPGSPLHF
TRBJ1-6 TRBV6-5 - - TGTGCCAGCAGTTACTCAGGCTCCTCTTCACCCCTCCACTTT CASSYSGSSSPLHF
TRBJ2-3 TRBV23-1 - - TGCGCCAGCAGTCAACCAGACTCCTCTAGCACAGATACGCAGTATTTT CASSQPDSSSTDTQYF
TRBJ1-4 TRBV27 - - TGTGCCAGCAGTTTCTTCCGGGCCAAAGGACCCTTAGATGAAAAACTGTTTTTT CASSFFRAKGPLDEKLFF
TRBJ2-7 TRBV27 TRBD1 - TGTGCCAGCAGTCCGACAGGGGCCGTCTACGAGCAGTACTTC CASSPTGAVYEQYF
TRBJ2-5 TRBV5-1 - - TGCGCCAGCAGCTTGACAGGGCCCGGAGAGACCCAGTACTTC CASSLTGPGETQYF
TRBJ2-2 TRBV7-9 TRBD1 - TGTGCCAGCAGTTCCCTCCTACAGGGGGTACGTCACACCGGGGAGCTGTTTTTT CASSSLLQGVRHTGELFF
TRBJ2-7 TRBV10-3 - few TGTGCCATCAGTGAGTCGTGGGCCGCCTACGAGCAGTACTTC CAISESWAAYEQYF
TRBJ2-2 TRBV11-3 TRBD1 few TGTGCCAGCAGCCTCAGGGGGCTGGTCGGGGAGCTGTTTTTT CASSLRGLVGELFF
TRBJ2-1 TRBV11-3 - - TGTGCCAGCAGCCCCTCCCCGGGTATATCCTACAATGAGCAGTTCTTC CASSPSPGISYNEQFF
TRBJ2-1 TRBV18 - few TGTGCCAGCTCACCCCCCTCACCCTGGGGGTCCTACAATGAGCAGTTCTTC CASSPPSPWGSYNEQFF
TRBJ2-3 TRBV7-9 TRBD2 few TGTGCCAGCAGCTCCAGGACTAGCGGGCCTGGGGATACGCAGTATTTT CASSSRTSGPGDTQYF
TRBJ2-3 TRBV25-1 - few TGTGCCAGCAGTCGAGGAGTAGCGAACACAGATACGCAGTATTTT CASSRGVANTDTQYF
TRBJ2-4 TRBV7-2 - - TGTGCCAGCAGCCCACGACAGGAGCTAGCCAAAAACATTCAGTACTTC CASSPRQELAKNIQYF
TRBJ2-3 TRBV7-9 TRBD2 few TGTGCCAGCACCCAGACTAGCGGGAGGACATTTATTTCTACTGGCACAGATACGCAGTATTTT CASTQTSGRTFISTGTDTQYF
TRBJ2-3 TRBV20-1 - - TGCAGTGCCCCCATCCTTGTTACGCAGTATTTT CSAPILVTQYF
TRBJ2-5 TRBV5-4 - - TGTGCCAGCAGCCACAAGTACTTGATCCAAGAGACCCAGTACTTC CASSHKYLIQETQYF
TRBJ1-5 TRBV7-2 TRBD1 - TGTGCCAGCAGCTTAGAATTGGGGACAGGGACTCAGCCCCAGCATTTT CASSLELGTGTQPQHF
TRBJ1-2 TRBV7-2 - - TGTGCCAGCACTCAATCGGGGCCTTATGGCTACACCTTC CASTQSGPYGYTF
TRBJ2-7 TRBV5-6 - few TGTGCCAGCAGCTTGGAGGCGGCTGGCGAGCAGTACTTC CASSLEAAGEQYF
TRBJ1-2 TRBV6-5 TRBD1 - TGTGCCAGCAGAACCGGGACAGGGGTGGTCTATGGCTACACCTTC CASRTGTGVVYGYTF
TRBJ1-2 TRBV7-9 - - TGTGCCAGCAGCTTAACGTTCCGGGGGCCATACTATGGCTACACCTTC CASSLTFRGPYYGYTF
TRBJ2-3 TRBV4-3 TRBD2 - TGCGCCAGCAGCCAAGGCCAGGGCGGGAGGTCAGATACGCAGTATTTT CASSQGQGGRSDTQYF